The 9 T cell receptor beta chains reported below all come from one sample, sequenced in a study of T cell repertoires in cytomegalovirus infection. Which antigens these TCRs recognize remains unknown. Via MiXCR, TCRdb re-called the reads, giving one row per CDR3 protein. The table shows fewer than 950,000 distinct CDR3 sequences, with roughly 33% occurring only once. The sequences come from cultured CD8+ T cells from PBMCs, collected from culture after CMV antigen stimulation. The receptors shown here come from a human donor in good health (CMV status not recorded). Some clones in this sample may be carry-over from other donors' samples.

The CDR3 protein is CASSIDRAATEAFF. In nucleotides, the CDR3 is TGTGCCAGCAGTATCGACAGGGCTGCCACTGAAGCTTTCTTT. The V call is TRBV6-5, the J call TRBJ1-1; 7 nucleotides match TRBD1. V shed 5 bases and J 4 bases; nucleotides not matched to a gene: 7. The CDR3 sequence is 14 residues long. CDR1 MNHEY and CDR2 SVGAGI come from the germline V gene.

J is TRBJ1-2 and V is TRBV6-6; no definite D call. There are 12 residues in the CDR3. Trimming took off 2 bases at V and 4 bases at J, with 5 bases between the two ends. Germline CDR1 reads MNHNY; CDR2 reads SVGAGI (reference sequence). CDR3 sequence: CASSYDGYGYTF. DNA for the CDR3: TGTGCCAGCAGTTACGACGGCTATGGCTACACCTTC.

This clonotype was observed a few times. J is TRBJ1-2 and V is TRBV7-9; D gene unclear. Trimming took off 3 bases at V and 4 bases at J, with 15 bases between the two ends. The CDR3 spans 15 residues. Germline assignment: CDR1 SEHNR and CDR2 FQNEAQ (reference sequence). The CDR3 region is CASSLGPSDPYGYTF. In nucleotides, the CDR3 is TGTGCCAGCAGCTTGGGCCCTTCGGATCCCTATGGCTACACCTTC.

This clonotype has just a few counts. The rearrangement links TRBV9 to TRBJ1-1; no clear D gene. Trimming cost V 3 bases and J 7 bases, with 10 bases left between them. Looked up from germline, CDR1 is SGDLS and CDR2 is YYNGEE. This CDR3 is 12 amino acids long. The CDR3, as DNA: TGTGCCAGCAGCGGGGGTCTGGGTGAAGCTTTCTTT. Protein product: CASSGGLGEAFF.

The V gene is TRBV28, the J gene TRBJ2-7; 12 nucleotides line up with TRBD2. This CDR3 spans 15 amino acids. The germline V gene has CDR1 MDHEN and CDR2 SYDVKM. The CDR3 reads CASSSGLAGRDEQYV. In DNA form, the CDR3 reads TGTGCCAGTAGTTCCGGACTAGCGGGGAGGGACGAGCAGTACGTC.

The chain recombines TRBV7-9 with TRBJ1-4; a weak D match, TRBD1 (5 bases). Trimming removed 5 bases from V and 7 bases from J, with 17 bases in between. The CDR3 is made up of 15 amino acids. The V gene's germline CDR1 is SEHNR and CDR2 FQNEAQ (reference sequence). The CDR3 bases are TGTGCCAGCAGCCCGCCTGGGGGTGACACTGAAAAACTGTTTTTT. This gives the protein CASSPPGGDTEKLFF.

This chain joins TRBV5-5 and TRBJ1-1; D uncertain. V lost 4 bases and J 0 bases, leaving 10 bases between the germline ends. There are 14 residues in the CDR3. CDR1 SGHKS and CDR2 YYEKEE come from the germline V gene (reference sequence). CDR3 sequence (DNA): TGTGCCAGCAGCCGCCACGGGATGAACACTGAAGCTTTCTTT. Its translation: CASSRHGMNTEAFF.

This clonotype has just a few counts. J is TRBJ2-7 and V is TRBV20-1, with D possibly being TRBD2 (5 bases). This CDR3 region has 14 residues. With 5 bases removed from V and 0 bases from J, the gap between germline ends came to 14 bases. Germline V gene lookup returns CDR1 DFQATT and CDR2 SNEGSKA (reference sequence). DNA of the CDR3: TGCAGTGCTCGAAGTACTAGGAGCTCCTACGAGCAGTACGTC. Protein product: CSARSTRSSYEQYV.

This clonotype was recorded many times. This chain's CDR3 is CASSSYTPTDSNYGYTF. CDR3 DNA: TGTGCCAGCAGCTCATATACACCCACCGATTCTAACTATGGCTACACCTTC. This sequence joins TRBV7-2 and TRBJ1-2; D remains unclear. This CDR3 has 17 amino acids. CDR1 is SGHTA, CDR2 FQGNSA, per germline. The V and J ends lost 4 bases and 0 bases respectively, with 18 bases between them.